The 6 T cell receptor beta chains listed next were all sequenced from one sample in a study of shared clonotypes between healthy human individuals. Naive CD8 populations comprised CD45RO-negative cells positively selected for CCR7, excluding terminally differentiated effector memory CD45RA+ cells. Sequenced by immunoSEQ multiplex PCR; TCRdb stores in-frame clones only, minus some. The profile shows about 2 million clones, approximately 94% of them singletons. The sample consisted of naive CD8+ T cells sorted from blood. The receptors come from a man aged 18 to 29 in good health.

The V gene is TRBV10-3, the J gene TRBJ2-7, with TRBD2 identical over 11 bases. The CDR3 contains 18 residues. Trimming took 6 bases from V and 1 from J; bases not matched to a gene: 14. Germline loops: CDR1 ENHRY, CDR2 SYGVKD. CDR3 in DNA: TGTGCCATCAGCCGACTAGCGGGATTTGATAGAGAATCCTACGAGCAGTACTTC. Its translation is CAISRLAGFDRESYEQYF.

The gene calls are TRBV5-1 and TRBJ1-2, with D possibly matching TRBD1 (5 bases). This CDR3 contains 15 residues. CDR1 and CDR2 (germline): SGHRS, YFSETQ. V lost 4 bases, J lost 3 bases, and 16 bases lay in between. The chain's CDR3 is CASSDPGAGDYGYTF. CDR3 DNA: TGCGCCAGCAGCGACCCGGGAGCGGGGGACTATGGCTACACCTTC.

Concerning this clone: Other DNA sequences in this sample translate to the same CDR3. The rearrangement uses TRBV9 and TRBJ1-2, with 8 nucleotides matching TRBD1. The V and J ends lost 2 bases and 6 bases, in that order; junction bases with no gene match: 3. The CDR3 loop spans 13 amino acids. CDR1 is SGDLS, CDR2 YYNGEE, per germline. For the CDR3, the DNA is TGTGCCAGCAGCGTCGGACAGGGTGATGGCTACACCTTC. Its protein is CASSVGQGDGYTF. The full variable domain, its missing parts supplied by reference TRBV9 and TRBJ1-2, is DSGVTQTPKHLITATGQRVTLRCSPRSGDLSVYWYQQSLDQGLQFLIQYYNGEERAKGNILERFSAQQFPDLHSELNLSSLELGDSALYFCASSVGQGDGYTFGSGTRLTVV.

Here the CDR3 reads CASSLAIGVGEQFF. The CDR3 DNA sequence: TGTGCCAGCAGCTTGGCCATCGGGGTGGGTGAGCAGTTCTTC. The V and J genes are TRBV5-4 and TRBJ2-1, with a tentative D call TRBD2 (5 bases). The V end was cut by 0 bases, the J end by 9 bases, with 13 bases between. The germline V gene encodes CDR1 SGHNT and CDR2 YYREEE (reference sequence). The CDR3 length is 14 residues.

The chain couples TRBV7-9 to TRBJ2-7, with 7 bases identical to TRBD1. The V segment lost 3 bases and the J segment 4 bases; nucleotides outside the gene matches: 12. Germline CDR1 is SEHNR and CDR2 is FQNEAQ (reference sequence). The CDR3 runs to 16 residues. The CDR3 DNA reads TGTGCCAGCAGCTTCGCCCGAGGACAGGAGAAATACGAGCAGTACTTC. It specifies CASSFARGQEKYEQYF. Complete variable domain (other parts from reference TRBV7-9 and TRBJ2-7): DTGVSQNPRHKITKRGQNVTFRCDPISEHNRLYWYRQTLGQGPEFLTYFQNEAQLEKSRLLSDRFSAERPKGSFSTLEIQRTEQGDSAMYLCASSFARGQEKYEQYFGPGTRLTVT.

Note on this clone: Other DNA sequences in this specimen translate into the identical CDR3. The gene calls are TRBV27 and TRBJ2-7; 9 bases align to TRBD1. The CDR3 is made up of 15 amino acids. V shed 0 bases, J shed 2 bases, and the junction held 2 bases outside the gene matches. Germline V lookup: CDR1 MNHEY, CDR2 SMNVEV (reference sequence). CDR3 bases: TGTGCCAGCAGTTTATCCGGGACAGGGACCTACGAGCAGTACTTC. Translated, it gives CASSLSGTGTYEQYF.